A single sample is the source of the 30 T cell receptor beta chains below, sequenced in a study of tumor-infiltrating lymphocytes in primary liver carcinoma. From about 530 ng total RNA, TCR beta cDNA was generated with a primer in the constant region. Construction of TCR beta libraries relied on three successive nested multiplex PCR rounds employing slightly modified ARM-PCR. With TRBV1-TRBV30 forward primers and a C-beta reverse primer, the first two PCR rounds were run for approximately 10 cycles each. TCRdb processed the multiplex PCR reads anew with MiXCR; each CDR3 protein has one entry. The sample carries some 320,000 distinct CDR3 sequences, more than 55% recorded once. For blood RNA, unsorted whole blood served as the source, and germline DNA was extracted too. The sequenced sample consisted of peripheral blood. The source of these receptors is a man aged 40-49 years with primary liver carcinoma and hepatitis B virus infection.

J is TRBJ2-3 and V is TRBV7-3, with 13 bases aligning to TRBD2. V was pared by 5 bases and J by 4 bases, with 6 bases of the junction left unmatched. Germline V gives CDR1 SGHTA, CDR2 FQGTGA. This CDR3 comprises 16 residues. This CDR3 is CASSAGTSGTADTQYF. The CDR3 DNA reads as TGTGCCAGCAGCGCAGGGACTAGCGGGACCGCAGATACGCAGTATTTT.

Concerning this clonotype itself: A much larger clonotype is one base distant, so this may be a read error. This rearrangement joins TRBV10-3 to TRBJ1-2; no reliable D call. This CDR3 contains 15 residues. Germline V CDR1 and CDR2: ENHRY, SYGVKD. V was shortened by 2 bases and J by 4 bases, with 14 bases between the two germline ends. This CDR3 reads CAISEAPGVGYGYTF. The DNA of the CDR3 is TGTGCCATCAGTGAGGCCCCCGGGGTGGGCTATGGCTACACCTTC.

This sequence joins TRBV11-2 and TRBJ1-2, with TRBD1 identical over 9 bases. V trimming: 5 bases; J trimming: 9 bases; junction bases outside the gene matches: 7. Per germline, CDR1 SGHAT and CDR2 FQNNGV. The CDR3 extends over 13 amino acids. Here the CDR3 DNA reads TGTGCCAGCAGCCTGACAGGGGGTTATTGCTACACCTTC. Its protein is CASSLTGGYCYTF.

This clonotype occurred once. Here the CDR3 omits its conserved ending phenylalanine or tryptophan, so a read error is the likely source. CDR3 DNA: TGTGCCTCGGACAGCTTGAACACTGAAGCTTTCTCT. Its protein is CASDSLNTEAFS. The V call is TRBV30, the J call TRBJ1-1, with a weak D call TRBD1 (6 bases). The CDR3 is 12 amino acids. The V gene's germline CDR1 is GTSNPN and CDR2 SVGIG (reference sequence). V lost 7 bases and J lost 0, with 9 bases in between.

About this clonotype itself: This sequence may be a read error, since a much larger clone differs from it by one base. CDR3 protein: CASNLAGATYNEQFF. In nucleotides, the CDR3 is TGTGCCAGCAATTTAGCAGGGGCCACCTACAATGAGCAGTTCTTC. V and J are TRBV28 and TRBJ2-1; tentative D call: TRBD1 (6 bases). Germline V gene data show CDR1 as MDHEN and CDR2 as SYDVKM. The CDR3 is made up of 15 amino acids.

CDR3 residues: CASGLAGGSITEAFF. The CDR3 DNA is TGTGCCAGCGGGTTGGCCGGGGGCAGTATCACTGAAGCTTTCTTT. The chain carries TRBV5-4 and TRBJ1-1; D is possibly TRBD1 (6 bases). The CDR3 extends over 15 amino acids. Deletions cut 7 bases from V and 4 bases from J, with 20 bases between. Germline CDR1 SGHNT, CDR2 YYREEE (reference sequence).

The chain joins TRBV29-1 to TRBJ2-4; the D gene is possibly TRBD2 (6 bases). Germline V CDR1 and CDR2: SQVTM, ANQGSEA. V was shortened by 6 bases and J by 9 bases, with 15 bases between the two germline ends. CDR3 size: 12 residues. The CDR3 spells CSVIDGRGIQYF. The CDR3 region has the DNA TGCAGCGTGATTGACGGGCGGGGCATTCAGTACTTC.

This CDR3 is CSALSVSGRVGETQYF. The CDR3 nucleotides read TGCAGTGCCCTAAGTGTCAGCGGGAGAGTAGGGGAGACCCAGTACTTC. This chain links TRBV20-1 with TRBJ2-5; 8 nucleotides align to TRBD2. The CDR3 runs to 16 residues. Germline-derived CDR1 and CDR2 are DFQATT and SNEGSKA (reference sequence). The V gene end was trimmed by 6 bases and the J gene end by 5 bases; junction bases not matched to a gene: 17.

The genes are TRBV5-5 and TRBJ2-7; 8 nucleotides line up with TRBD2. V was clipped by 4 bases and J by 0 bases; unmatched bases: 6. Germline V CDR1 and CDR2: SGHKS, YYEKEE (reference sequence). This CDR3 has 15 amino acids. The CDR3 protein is CASSPREGISYEQYF. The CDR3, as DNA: TGTGCCAGCAGCCCCCGGGAGGGCATCTCCTACGAGCAGTACTTC.

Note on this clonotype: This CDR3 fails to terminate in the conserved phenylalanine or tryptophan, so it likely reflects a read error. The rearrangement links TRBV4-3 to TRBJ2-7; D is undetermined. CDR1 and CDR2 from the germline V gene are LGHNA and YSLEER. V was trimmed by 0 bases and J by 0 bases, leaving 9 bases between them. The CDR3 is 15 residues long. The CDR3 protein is CASSQDRVNSYEQYY. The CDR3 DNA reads TGCGCCAGCAGCCAAGATCGGGTCAACTCCTACGAGCAGTACTAC.

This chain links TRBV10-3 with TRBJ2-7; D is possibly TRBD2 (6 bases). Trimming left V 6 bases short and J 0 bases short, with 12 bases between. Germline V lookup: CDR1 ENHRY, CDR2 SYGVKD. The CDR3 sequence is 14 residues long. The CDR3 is CAIRAGPSSYEQYF. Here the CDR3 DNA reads TGTGCCATCAGGGCGGGACCGAGCTCCTACGAGCAGTACTTC.

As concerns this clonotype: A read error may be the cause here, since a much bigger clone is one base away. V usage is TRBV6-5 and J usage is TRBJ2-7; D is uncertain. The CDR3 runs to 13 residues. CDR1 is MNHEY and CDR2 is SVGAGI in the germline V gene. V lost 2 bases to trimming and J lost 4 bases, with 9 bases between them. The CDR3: CASSYARKYEQYF. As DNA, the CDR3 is TGTGCCAGCAGTTACGCGAGGAAATACGAGCAGTACTTC.

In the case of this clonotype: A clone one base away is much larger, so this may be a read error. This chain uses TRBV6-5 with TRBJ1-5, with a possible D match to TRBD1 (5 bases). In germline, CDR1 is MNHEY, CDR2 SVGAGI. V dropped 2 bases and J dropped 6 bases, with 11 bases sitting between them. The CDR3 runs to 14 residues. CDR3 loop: CASSYGQGSQPQHF. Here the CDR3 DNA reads TGTGCCAGCAGTTACGGCCAGGGAAGTCAGCCCCAGCATTTT.

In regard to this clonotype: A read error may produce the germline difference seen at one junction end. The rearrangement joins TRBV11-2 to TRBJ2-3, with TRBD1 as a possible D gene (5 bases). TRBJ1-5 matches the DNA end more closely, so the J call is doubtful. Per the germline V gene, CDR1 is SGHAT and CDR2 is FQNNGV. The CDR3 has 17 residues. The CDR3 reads CVSSLDGGSGSADTQHF. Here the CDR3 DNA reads TGTGTCAGCAGCTTAGATGGGGGTAGCGGGAGCGCAGATACGCAGCATTTT.

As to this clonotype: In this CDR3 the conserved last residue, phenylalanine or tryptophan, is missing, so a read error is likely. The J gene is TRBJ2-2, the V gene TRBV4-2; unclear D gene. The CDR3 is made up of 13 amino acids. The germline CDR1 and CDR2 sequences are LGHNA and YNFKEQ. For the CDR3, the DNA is TGTGCCAGTAGCCAAGGCCTCCCCGGGGAGCTGTTTTCT. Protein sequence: CASSQGLPGELFS.

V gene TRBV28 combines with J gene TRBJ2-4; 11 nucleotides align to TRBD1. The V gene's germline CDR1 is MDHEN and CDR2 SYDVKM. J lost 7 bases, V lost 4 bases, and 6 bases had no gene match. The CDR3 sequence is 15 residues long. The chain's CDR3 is CASSSAGTGGNIQYF. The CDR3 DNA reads TGTGCCAGCAGTTCCGCCGGGACAGGGGGGAACATTCAGTACTTC.

In DNA form, the CDR3 reads TGCGCCAGCCTTACGCGACAGTTCAGCTCCTACGAGCAGTACTTC. It translates to CASLTRQFSSYEQYF. The chain links TRBV5-1 to TRBJ2-7, with a possible D match to TRBD1 (5 bases). The V end lost 7 bases, the J end lost 0 bases, and 17 bases lay between the germline ends. The CDR3 has 15 residues. Germline loops: CDR1 SGHRS, CDR2 YFSETQ.

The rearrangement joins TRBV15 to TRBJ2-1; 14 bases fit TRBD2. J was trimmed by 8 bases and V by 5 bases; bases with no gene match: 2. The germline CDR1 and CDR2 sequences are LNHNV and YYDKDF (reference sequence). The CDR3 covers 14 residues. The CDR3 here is CATSGTSGSYEQFF. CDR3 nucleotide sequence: TGTGCCACCAGCGGGACTAGCGGGAGTTATGAGCAGTTCTTC.

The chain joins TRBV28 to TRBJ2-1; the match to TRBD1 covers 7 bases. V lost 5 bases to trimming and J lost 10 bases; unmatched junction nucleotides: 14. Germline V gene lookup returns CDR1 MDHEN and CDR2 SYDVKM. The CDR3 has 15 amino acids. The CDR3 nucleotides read TGTGCCAGCAGTCCCCAATCGGGACAGAGGGACGAGCAGTTCTTC. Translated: CASSPQSGQRDEQFF.

This chain's CDR3 is CASSWRTGFTDTQYF. Here the CDR3 DNA reads TGTGCCAGCAGCTGGAGGACAGGGTTCACAGATACGCAGTATTTT. The rearrangement links TRBV5-5 to TRBJ2-3; TRBD1 agrees at 8 bases. Unmatched junction bases numbered 5, after V lost 3 bases and J lost 2 bases. CDR3 size: 15 residues. Germline assignment: CDR1 SGHKS and CDR2 YYEKEE (reference sequence).

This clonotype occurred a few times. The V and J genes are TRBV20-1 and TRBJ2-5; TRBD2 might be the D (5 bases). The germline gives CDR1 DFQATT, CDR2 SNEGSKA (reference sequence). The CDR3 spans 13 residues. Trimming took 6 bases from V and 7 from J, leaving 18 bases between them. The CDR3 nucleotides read TGCAGTGCCAACGACTACCGCGGAGGGACCCAGTACTTC. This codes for CSANDYRGGTQYF.

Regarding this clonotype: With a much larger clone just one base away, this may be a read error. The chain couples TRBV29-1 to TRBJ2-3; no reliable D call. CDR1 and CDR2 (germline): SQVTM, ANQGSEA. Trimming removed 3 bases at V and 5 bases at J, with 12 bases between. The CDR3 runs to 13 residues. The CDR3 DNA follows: TGCAGCGTTGAGTCGCGCGTGGGAGATACGCAGTATTTT. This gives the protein CSVESRVGDTQYF.

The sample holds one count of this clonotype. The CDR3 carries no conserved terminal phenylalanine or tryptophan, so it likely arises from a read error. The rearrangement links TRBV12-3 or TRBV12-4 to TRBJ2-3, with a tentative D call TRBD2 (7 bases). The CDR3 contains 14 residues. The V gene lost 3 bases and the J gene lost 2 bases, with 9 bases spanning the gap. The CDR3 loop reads CASSFAGATDTQYI. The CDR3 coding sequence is TGTGCCAGCAGTTTCGCGGGGGCCACAGATACGCAGTATATT.

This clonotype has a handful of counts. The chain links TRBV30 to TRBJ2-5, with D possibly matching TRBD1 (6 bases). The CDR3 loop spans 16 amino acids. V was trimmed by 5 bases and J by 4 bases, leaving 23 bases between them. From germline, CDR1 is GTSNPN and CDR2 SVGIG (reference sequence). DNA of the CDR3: TGTGCCTGGCGCGTACCACGACAGGCCGGCGGAGAGACCCAGTACTTC. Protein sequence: CAWRVPRQAGGETQYF. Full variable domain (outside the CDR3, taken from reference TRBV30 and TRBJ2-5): SQTIHQWPATLVQPVGSPLSLECTVEGTSNPNLYWYRQAAGRGLQLLFYSVGIGQISSEVPQNLSASRPQDRQFILSSKKLLLSDSGFYLCAWRVPRQAGGETQYFGPGTRLLVL.

Written as DNA, the CDR3 is TGTGCCAGCAGCTTAGGGAGGGGAGCTAATGAAAAACTGTTTTTT. This sequence encodes CASSLGRGANEKLFF. V gene TRBV11-2 combines with J gene TRBJ1-4; TRBD1 might be the D (5 bases). The CDR3 is 15 amino acids. Germline assignment: CDR1 SGHAT and CDR2 FQNNGV. V was cut by 1 base and J by 3 bases, with 9 bases left in between.

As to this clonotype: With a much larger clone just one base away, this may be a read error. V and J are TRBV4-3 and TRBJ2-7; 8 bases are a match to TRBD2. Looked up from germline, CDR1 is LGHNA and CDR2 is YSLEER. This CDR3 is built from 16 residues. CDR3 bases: TGCGCCAACAGCCAAGATCTGAGCGGGAGTATCTACGAGCAGTACTTC. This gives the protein CANSQDLSGSIYEQYF.

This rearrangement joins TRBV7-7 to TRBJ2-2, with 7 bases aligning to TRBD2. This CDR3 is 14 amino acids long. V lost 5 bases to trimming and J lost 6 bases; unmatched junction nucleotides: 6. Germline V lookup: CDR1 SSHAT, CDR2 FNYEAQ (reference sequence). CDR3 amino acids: CASSTTSAAGELFF. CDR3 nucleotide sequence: TGTGCCAGCAGCACTACTAGCGCGGCCGGGGAGCTGTTTTTT.

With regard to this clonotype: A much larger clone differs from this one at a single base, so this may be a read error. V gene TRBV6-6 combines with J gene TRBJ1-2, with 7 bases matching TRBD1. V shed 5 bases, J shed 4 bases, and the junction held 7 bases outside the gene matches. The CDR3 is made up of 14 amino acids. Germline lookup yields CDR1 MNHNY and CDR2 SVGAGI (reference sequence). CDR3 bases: TGTGCCAGCAGTGACATAGGGGGCGGCTATGGCTACACCTTC. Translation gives CASSDIGGGYGYTF.

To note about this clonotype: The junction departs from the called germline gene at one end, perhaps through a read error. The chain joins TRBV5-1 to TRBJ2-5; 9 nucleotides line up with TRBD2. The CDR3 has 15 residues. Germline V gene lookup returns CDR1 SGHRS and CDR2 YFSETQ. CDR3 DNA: TGCGCCAGCAGCCTTCTCAGCGGGGGGCAAGATACCCAGTACTTC. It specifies CASSLLSGGQDTQYF.

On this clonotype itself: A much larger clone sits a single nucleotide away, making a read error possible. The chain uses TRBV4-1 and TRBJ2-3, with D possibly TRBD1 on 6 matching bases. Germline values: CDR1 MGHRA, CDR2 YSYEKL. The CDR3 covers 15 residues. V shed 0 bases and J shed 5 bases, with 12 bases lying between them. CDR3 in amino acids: CASSQDGRGRDTQYF. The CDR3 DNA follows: TGCGCCAGCAGCCAAGATGGCAGGGGTAGAGATACGCAGTATTTT.